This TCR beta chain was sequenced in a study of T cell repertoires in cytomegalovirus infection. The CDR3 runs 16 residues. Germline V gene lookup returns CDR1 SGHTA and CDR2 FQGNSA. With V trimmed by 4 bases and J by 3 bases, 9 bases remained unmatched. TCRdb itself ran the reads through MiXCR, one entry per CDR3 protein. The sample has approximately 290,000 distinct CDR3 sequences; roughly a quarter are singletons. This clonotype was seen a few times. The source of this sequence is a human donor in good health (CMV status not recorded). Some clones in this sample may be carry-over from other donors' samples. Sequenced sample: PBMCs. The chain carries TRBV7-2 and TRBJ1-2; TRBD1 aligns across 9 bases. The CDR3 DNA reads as TGTGCCAGCAGCTGGGACAGGGCTCTCCGACACTATGGCTACACCTTC. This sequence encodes CASSWDRALRHYGYTF.